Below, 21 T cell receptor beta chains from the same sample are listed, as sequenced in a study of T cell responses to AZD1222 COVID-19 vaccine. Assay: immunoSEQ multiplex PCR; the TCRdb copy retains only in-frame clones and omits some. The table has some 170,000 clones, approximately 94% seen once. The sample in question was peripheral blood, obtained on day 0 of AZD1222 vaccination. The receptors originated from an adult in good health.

DNA of the CDR3: TGCGCCAGCAGCCAAGATGTTAACAGGGGCTCCTACAATGAGCAGTTCTTC. Protein: CASSQDVNRGSYNEQFF. The chain is built from TRBV4-1 and TRBJ2-1, with 7 bases matching TRBD1. Per the germline V gene, CDR1 is MGHRA and CDR2 is YSYEKL. V lost 0 bases, J lost 0 bases, and 5 bases stayed unmatched. The CDR3 spans 17 residues.

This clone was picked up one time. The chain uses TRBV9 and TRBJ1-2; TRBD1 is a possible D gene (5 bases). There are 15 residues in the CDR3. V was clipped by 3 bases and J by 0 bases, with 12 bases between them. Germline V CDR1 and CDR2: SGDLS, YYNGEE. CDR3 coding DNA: TGTGCCAGCAGCGGAGGAGGGGCCTCTAACTATGGCTACACCTTC. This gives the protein CASSGGGASNYGYTF.

CDR3: CASSETGDYGYTF. The CDR3 DNA is TGTGCCAGCAGCGAGACAGGGGACTATGGCTACACCTTC. The rearrangement joins TRBV6-5 to TRBJ1-2, with 8 bases matching TRBD1. The CDR3 consists of 13 residues. With V trimmed by 6 bases and J by 3 bases, 3 bases remained unmatched. Germline loops: CDR1 MNHEY, CDR2 SVGAGI.

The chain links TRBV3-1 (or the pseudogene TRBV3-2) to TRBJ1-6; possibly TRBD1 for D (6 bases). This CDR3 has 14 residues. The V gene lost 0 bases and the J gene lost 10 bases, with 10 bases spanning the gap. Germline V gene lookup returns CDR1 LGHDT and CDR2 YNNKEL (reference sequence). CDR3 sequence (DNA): TGTGCCAGCAGCCAAGAAGGGGGGGTCTCACCCCTCCACTTT. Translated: CASSQEGGVSPLHF.

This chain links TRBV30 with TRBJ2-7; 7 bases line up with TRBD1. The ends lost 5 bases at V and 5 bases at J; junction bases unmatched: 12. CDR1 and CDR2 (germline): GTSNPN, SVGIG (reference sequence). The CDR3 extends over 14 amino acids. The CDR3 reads CAWGRQGSYNEQYF. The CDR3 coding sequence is TGTGCCTGGGGTCGACAGGGATCATACAACGAGCAGTACTTC.

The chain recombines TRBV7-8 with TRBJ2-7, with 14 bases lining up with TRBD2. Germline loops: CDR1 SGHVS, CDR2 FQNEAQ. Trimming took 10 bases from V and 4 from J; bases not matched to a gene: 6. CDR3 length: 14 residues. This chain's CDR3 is CATSGTSGSYEQYF. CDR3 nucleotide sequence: TGTGCCACCTCCGGGACTAGCGGGAGTTACGAGCAGTACTTC.

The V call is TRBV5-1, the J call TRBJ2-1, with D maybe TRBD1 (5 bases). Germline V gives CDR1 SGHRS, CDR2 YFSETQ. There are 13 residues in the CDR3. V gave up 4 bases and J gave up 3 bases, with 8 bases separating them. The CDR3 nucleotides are TGCGCCAGCAGCATAGACAGCTACAATGAGCAGTTCTTC. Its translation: CASSIDSYNEQFF. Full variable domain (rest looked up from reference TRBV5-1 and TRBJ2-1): KAGVTQTPRYLIKTRGQQVTLSCSPISGHRSVSWYQQTPGQGLQFLFEYFSETQRNKGNFPGRFSGRQFSNSRSEMNVSTLELGDSALYLCASSIDSYNEQFFGPGTRLTVL.

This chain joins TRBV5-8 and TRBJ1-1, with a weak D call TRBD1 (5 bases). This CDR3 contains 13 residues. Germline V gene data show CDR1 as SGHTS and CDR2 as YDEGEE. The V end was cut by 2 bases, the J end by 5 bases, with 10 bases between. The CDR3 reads CASSLTRGTEAFF. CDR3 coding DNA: TGTGCCAGCAGCTTAACTCGGGGGACTGAAGCTTTCTTT. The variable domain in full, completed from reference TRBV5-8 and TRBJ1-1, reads EAGVTQSPTHLIKTRGQQATLRCSPISGHTSVYWYQQALGLGLQFLLWYDEGEERNRGNFPPRFSGRQFPNYSSELNVNALELEDSALYLCASSLTRGTEAFFGQGTRLTVV.

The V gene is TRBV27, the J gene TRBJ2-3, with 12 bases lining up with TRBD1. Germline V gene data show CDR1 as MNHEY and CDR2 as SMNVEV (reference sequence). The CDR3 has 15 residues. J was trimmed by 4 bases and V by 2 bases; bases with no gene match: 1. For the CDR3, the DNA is TGTGCCAGCAGTTTAGGGACAGGGGGCGCAGATACGCAGTATTTT. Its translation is CASSLGTGGADTQYF.

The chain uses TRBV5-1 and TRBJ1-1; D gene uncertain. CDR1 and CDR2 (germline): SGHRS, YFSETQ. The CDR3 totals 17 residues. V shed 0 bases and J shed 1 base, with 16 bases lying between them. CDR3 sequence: CASSLGLPEGRNTEAFF. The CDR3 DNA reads TGCGCCAGCAGCTTGGGACTCCCGGAGGGCAGGAACACTGAAGCTTTCTTT.

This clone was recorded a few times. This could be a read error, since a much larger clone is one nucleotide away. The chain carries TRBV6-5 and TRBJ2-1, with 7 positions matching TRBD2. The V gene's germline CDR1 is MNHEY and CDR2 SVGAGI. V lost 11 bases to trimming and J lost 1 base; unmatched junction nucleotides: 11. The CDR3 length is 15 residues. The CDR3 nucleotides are TGTGCCTGTGGGGGGGAGGGAGGGTCCTACAATGAGCAGTTCTTC. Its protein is CACGGEGGSYNEQFF.

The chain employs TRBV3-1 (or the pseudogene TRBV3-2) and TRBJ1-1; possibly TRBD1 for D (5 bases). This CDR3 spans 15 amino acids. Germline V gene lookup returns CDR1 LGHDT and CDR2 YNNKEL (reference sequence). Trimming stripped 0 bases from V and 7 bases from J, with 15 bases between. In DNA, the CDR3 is TGTGCCAGCAGCCAAGATCTGGTGGGGGGAGGTGAAGCTTTCTTT. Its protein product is CASSQDLVGGGEAFF.

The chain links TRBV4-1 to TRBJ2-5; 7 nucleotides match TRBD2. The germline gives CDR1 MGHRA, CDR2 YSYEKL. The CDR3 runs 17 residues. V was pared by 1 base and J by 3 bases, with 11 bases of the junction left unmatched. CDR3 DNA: TGCGCCAGCAGCCAAGCGTCCGGCGCGGCGGGGGAAGAGACCCAGTACTTC. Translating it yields CASSQASGAAGEETQYF.

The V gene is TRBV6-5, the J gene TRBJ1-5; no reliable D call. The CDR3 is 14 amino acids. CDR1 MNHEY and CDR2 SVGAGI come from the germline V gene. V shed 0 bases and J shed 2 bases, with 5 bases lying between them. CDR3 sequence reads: CASSYSEGNQPQHF. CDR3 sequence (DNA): TGTGCCAGCAGTTACTCGGAGGGCAATCAGCCCCAGCATTTT.

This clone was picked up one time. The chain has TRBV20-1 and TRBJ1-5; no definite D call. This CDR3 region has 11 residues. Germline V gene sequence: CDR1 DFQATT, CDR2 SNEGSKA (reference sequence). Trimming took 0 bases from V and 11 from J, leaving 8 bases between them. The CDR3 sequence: CSARDPPTQHF. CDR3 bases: TGCAGTGCTAGAGATCCGCCGACCCAGCATTTT.

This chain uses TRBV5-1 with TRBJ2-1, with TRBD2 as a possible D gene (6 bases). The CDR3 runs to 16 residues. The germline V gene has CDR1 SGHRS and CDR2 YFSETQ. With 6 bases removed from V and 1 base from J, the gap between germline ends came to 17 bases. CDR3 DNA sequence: TGCGCCAGCACCCTATTAGCGGATCTTTCCTACAATGAGCAGTTCTTC. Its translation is CASTLLADLSYNEQFF. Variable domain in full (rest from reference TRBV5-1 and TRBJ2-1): KAGVTQTPRYLIKTRGQQVTLSCSPISGHRSVSWYQQTPGQGLQFLFEYFSETQRNKGNFPGRFSGRQFSNSRSEMNVSTLELGDSALYLCASTLLADLSYNEQFFGPGTRLTVL.

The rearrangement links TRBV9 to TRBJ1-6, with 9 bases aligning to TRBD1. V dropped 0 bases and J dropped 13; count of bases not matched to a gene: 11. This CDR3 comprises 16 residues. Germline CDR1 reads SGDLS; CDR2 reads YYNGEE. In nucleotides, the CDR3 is TGTGCCAGCAGCGTAGGGGGACAGGGACTAATTCACCCCCTCCACTTT. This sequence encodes CASSVGGQGLIHPLHF.

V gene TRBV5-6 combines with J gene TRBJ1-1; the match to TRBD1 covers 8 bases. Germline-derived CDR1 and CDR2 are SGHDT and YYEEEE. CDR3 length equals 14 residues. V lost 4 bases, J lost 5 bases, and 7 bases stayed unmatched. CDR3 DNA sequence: TGTGCCAGCAGCACCCCGGGACAGGTGACTGAAGCTTTCTTT. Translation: CASSTPGQVTEAFF.

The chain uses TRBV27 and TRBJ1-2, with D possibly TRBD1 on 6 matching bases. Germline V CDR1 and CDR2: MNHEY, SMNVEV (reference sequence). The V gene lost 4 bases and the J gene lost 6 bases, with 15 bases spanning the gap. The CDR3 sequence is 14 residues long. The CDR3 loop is CASSSSGVMDGYTF. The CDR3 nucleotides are TGTGCCAGCAGTTCGTCAGGGGTAATGGATGGCTACACCTTC.

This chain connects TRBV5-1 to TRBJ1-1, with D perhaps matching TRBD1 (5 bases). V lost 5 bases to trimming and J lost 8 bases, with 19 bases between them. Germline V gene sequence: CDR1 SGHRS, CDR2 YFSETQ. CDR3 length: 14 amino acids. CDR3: CASRPEGIRAEAFF. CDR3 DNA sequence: TGCGCCAGCAGACCAGAAGGTATCAGGGCGGAAGCTTTCTTT.

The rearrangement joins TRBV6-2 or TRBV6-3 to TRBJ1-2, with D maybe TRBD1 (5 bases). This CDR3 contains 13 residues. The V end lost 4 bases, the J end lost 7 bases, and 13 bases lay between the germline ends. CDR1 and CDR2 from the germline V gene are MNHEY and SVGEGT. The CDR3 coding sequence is TGTGCCAGCAGTTTCCTATCTCAGGGTGGCTACACCTTC. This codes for CASSFLSQGGYTF.